This TCR beta chain was observed in a study of blood T cell repertoires in COVID-19. Study information: Sites across the United States, Italy and Spain contributed samples from acute and convalescent COVID-19. T cells, B-cell-depleted T cells, or PBMCs provided the cDNA or gDNA that served as material.

This CDR3 is built from 16 residues. Per the germline V gene, CDR1 is SGHVS and CDR2 is FNYEAQ. V lost 2 bases, J lost 1 base, and 13 bases lay in between. In the authors' workflow: From reference gene primer amplification, estimates of nucleated cell counts were derived. TCRdb keeps only in-frame clones here, not all; method: immunoSEQ multiplex PCR. V, J and clone size are those of that table, while D and trimming were read from the DNA. The sample lists over 35,000 clones; 60% to 85% were seen once. What was sequenced was peripheral blood. The genes are TRBV7-6 and TRBJ2-3; no firm D call. This receptor was obtained from a man in his sixties with active COVID-19. This chain's CDR3 is CASSLQASVGTDTQYF. CDR3 in DNA: TGTGCCAGCAGCTTACAGGCATCCGTGGGCACAGATACGCAGTATTTT.